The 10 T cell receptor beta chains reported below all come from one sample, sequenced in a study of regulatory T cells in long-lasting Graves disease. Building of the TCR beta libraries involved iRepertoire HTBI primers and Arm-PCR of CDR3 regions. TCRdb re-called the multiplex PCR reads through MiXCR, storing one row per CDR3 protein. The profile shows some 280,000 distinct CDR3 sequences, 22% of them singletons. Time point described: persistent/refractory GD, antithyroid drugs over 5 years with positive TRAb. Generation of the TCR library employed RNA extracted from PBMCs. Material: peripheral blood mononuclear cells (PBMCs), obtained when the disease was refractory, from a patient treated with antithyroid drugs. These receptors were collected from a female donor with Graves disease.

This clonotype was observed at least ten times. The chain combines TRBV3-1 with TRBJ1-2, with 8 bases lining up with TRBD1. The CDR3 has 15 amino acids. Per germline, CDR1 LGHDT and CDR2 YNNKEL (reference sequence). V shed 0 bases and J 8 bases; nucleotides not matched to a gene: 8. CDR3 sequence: CASSQDAGGGLGYTF. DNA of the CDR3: TGTGCCAGCAGCCAAGACGCAGGGGGCGGCCTCGGCTACACCTTC.

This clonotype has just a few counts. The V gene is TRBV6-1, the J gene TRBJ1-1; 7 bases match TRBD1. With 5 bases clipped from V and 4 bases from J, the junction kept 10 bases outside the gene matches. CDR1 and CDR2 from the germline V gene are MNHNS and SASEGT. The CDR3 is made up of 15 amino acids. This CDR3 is CASSSRQGVLTEAFF. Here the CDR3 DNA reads TGTGCCAGCAGTAGTCGACAGGGAGTCCTCACTGAAGCTTTCTTT.

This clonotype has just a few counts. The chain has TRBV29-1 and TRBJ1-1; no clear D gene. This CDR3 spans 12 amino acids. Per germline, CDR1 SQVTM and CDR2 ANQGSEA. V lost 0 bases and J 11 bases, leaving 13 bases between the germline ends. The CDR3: CSVEESLGSAFF. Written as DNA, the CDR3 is TGCAGCGTTGAAGAAAGTCTGGGGTCGGCTTTCTTT. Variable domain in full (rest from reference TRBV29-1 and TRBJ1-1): SAVISQKPSRDICQRGTSLTIQCQVDSQVTMMFWYRQQPGQSLTLIATANQGSEATYESGFVIDKFPISRPNLTFSTLTVSNMSPEDSSIYLCSVEESLGSAFFGQGTRLTVV.

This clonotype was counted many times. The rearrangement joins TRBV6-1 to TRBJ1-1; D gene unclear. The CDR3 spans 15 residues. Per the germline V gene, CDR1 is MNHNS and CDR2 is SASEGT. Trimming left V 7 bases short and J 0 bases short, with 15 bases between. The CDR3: CASISEASMNTEAFF. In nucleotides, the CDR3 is TGTGCCAGCATCAGCGAGGCCTCGATGAACACTGAAGCTTTCTTT.

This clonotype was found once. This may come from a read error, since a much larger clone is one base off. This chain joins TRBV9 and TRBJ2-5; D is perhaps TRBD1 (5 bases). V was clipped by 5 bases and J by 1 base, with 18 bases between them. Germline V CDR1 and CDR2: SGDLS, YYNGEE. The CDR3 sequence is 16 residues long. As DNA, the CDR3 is TGTGCCAGCAGGCCACGCAGGGTGCCCCTCCAAGAGACCCAGTACTTC. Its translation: CASRPRRVPLQETQYF.

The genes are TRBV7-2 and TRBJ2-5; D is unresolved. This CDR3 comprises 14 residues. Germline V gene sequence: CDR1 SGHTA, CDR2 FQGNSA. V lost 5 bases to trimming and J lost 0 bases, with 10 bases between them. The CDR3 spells CASSPNTYQETQYF. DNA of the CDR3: TGTGCCAGCAGCCCAAACACCTACCAAGAGACCCAGTACTTC.

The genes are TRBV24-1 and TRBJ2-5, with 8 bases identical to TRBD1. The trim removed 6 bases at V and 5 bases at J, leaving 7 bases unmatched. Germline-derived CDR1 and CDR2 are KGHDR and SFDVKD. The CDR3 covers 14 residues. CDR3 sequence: CATSISGGRETQYF. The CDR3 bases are TGTGCCACCAGTATTTCAGGGGGCCGGGAGACCCAGTACTTC.

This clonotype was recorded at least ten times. The CDR3 nucleotides are TGTGCCAGCAGCTTGGCTTCGGGTCTTCGGGAAAAACTGTTTTTT. Its translation: CASSLASGLREKLFF. V gene TRBV5-6 combines with J gene TRBJ1-4; D gene unclear. The CDR3 consists of 15 residues. Germline V lookup: CDR1 SGHDT, CDR2 YYEEEE. Trimming took 0 bases from V and 8 from J, leaving 14 bases between them.

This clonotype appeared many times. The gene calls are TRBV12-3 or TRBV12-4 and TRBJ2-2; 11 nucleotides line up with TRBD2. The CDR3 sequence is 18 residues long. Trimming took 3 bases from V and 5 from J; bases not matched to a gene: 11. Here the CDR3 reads CASSFPSVPSGRTGELFF. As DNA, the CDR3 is TGTGCCAGCAGTTTCCCCTCGGTCCCTAGCGGGAGGACCGGGGAGCTGTTTTTT.

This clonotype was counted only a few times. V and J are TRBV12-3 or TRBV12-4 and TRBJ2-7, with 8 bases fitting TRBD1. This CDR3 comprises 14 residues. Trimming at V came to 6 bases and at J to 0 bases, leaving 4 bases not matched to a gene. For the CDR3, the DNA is TGTGCCAGCAGCCGACAGGGGTACTCCTACGAGCAGTACTTC. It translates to CASSRQGYSYEQYF.